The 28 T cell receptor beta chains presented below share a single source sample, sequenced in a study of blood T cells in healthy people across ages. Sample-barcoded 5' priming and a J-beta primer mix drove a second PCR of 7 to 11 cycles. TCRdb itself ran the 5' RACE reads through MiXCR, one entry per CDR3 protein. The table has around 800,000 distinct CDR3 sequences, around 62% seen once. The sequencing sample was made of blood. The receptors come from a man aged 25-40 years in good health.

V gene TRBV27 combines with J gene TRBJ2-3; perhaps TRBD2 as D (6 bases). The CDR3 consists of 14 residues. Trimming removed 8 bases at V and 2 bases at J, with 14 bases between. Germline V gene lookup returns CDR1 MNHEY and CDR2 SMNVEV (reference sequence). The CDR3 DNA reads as TGTGCCAGCGGTCAGGGACTTTTCACAGATACGCAGTATTTT. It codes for CASGQGLFTDTQYF.

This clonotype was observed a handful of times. CDR3 bases: TGTGCCAGCAGCCCCGGGGGTCACGAGCAGTACTTC. This gives the protein CASSPGGHEQYF. The chain links TRBV14 to TRBJ2-1; D is possibly TRBD2 (6 bases). The J call is doubtful: the DNA matches TRBJ2-7 better. From germline, CDR1 is SGHDN and CDR2 FVKESK. CDR3 length: 12 amino acids.

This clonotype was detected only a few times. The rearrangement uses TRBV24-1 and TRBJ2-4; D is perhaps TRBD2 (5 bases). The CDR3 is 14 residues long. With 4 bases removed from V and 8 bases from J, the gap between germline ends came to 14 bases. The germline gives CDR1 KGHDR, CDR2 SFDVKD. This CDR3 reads CATSDAWSGDIQYF. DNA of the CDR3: TGTGCCACCAGTGACGCTTGGTCCGGGGACATTCAGTACTTC.

In nucleotides, the CDR3 is TGTGCCAGCAGCCAAGGAGGGCAGATCACAGATACGCAGTATTTT. Translation: CASSQGGQITDTQYF. This chain links TRBV4-2 with TRBJ2-3, with D perhaps matching TRBD2 (5 bases). CDR3 length equals 15 residues. V was shortened by 1 base and J by 2 bases, with 10 bases between the two germline ends. Germline CDR1 LGHNA, CDR2 YNFKEQ.

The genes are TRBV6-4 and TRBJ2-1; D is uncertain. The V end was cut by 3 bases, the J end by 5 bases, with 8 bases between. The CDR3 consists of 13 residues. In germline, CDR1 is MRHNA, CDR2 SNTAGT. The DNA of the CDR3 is TGTGCCAGCAGTGAGGTTAGGGACAATGAGCAGTTCTTC. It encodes CASSEVRDNEQFF.

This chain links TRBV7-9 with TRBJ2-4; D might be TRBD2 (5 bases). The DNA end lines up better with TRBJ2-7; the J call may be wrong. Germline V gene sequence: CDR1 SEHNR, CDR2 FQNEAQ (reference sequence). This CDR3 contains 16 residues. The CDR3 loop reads CASSSPGSTDPYEQYF. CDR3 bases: TGTGCCAGCAGCTCCCCGGGGTCCACCGATCCCTACGAGCAGTACTTC.

The CDR3 nucleotides are TGTGCCAGCAGCTTATCGGGTCAAGAGACCCAGTACTTC. Amino acid sequence: CASSLSGQETQYF. The genes are TRBV7-9 and TRBJ2-5; D remains unclear. This CDR3 comprises 13 residues. The V and J ends lost 2 bases and 2 bases respectively, with 6 bases between them. CDR1 and CDR2 (germline): SEHNR, FQNEAQ (reference sequence).

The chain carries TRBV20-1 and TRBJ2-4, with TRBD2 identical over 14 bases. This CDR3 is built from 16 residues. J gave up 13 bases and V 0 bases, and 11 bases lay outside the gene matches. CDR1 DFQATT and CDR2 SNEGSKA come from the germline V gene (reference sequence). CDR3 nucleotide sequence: TGCAGTGCTAGAGACTCCGGACTAGCGGGAGGCGATGAGCAGTACTTC. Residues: CSARDSGLAGGDEQYF.

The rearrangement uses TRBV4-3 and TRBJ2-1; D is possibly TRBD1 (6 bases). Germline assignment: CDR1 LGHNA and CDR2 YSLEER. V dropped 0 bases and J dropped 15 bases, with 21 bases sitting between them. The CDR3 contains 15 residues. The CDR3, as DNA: TGCGCCAGCAGCCAAGATCGGCCAGGGGCCGGTCGATTGTTCTTC. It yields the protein CASSQDRPGAGRLFF.

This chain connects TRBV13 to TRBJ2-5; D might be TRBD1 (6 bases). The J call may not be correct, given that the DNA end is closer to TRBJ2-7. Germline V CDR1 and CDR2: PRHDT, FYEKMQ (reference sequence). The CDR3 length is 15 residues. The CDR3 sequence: CASSLEAGVGDEQYF. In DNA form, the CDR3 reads TGTGCCAGCAGCTTAGAGGCAGGGGTTGGCGACGAGCAGTACTTC.

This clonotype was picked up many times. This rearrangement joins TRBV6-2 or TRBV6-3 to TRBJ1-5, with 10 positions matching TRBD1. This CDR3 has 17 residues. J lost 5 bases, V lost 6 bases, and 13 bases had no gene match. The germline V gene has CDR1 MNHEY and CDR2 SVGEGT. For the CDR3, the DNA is TGTGCCAGCAGGACCTACTCGACAGGGGGCGGGTATCAGCCCCAGCATTTT. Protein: CASRTYSTGGGYQPQHF.

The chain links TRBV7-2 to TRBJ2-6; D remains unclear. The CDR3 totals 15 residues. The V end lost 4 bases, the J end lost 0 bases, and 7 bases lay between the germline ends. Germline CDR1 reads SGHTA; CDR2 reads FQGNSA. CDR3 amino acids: CASSSTRSGANVLTF. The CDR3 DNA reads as TGTGCCAGCAGCTCAACGCGCTCTGGGGCCAACGTCCTGACTTTC.

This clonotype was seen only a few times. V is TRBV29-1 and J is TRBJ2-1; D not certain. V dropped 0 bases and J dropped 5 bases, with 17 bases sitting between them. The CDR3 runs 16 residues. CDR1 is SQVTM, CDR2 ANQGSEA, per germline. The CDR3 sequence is CSVEDPPRSEDNEQFF. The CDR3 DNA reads TGCAGCGTTGAAGACCCCCCCAGGTCTGAGGACAATGAGCAGTTCTTC.

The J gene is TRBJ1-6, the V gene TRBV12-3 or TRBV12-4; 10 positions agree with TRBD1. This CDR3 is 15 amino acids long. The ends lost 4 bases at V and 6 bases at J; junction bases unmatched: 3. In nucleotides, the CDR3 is TGTGCCAGCAGTTGGGGACAGGGGATTAATTCACCCCTCCACTTT. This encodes CASSWGQGINSPLHF.

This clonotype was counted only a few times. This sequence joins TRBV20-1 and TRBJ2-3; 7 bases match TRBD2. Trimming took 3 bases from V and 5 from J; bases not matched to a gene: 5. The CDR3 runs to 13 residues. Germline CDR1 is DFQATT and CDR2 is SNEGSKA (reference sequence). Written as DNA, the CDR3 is TGCAGTGCTAGGGCTAGCGGCGGAGATACGCAGTATTTT. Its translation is CSARASGGDTQYF.

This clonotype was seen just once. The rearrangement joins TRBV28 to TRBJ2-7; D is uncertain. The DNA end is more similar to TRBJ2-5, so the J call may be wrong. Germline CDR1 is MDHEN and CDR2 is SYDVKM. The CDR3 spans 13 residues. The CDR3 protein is CASSFGYDETQYF. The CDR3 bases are TGTGCCAGCAGTTTTGGTTATGATGAGACCCAGTACTTC.

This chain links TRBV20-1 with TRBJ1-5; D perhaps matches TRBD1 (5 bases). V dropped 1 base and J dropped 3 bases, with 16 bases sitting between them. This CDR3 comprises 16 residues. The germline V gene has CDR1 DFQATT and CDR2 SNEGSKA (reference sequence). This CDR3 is CSARVTSGNSNQPQHF. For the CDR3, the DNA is TGCAGTGCTAGAGTGACGTCAGGGAATTCCAATCAGCCCCAGCATTTT.

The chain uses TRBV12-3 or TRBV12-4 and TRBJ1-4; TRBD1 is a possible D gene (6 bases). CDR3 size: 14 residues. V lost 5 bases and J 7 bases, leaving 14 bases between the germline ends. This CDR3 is CASSKNRDGEKLFF. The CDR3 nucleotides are TGTGCCAGCAGTAAAAACAGGGACGGTGAAAAACTGTTTTTT.

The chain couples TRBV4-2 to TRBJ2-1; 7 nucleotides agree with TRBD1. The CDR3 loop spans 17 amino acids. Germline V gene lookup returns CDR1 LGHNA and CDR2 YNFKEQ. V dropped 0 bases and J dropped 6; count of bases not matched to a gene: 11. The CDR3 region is CASSQDRQGEVINEQFF. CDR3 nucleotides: TGTGCCAGCAGCCAAGATAGACAGGGCGAAGTTATCAATGAGCAGTTCTTC.

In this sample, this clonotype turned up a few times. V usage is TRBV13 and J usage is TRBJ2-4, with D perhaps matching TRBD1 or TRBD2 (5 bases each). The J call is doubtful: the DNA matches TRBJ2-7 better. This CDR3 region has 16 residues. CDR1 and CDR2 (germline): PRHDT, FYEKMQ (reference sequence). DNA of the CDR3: TGTGCCAGCAGCTTAGTCCCTCGGGACCTAGCTGCCGAGCAGTACTTC. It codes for CASSLVPRDLAAEQYF.

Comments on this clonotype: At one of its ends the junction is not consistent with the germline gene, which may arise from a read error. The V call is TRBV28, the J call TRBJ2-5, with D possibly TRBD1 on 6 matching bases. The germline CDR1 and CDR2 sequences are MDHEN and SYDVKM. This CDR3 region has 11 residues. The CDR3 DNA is TGTGCCAGCAGTTCAGGGGAGACCAAGTACTTC. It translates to CASSSGETKYF.

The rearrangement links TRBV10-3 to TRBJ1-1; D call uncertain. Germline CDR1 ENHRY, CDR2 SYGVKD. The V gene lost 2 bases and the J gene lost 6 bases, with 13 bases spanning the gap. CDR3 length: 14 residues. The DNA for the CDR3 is TGTGCCATCAGTGAGGGGAGGGAGAGGGCTGAAGCTTTCTTT. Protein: CAISEGRERAEAFF.

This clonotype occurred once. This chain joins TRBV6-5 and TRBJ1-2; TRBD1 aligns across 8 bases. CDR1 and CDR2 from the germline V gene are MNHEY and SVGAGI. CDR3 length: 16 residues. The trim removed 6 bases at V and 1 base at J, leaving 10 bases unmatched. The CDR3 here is CASRDRGGGNNYGYTF. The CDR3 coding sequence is TGTGCCAGCAGAGACAGGGGTGGAGGGAATAACTATGGCTACACCTTC.

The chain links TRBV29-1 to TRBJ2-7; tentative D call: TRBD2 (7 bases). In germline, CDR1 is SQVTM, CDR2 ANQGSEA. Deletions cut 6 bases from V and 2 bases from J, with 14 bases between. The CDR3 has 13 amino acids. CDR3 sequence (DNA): TGCAGCGTGTGGGGGGGCGACACCTACGAGCAGTACTTC. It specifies CSVWGGDTYEQYF.

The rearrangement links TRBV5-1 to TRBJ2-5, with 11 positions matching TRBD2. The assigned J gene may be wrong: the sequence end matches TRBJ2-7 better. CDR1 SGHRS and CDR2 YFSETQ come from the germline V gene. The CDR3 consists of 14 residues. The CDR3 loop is CASSVATSGAEQYF. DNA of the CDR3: TGCGCCAGCAGCGTGGCGACTAGCGGGGCCGAGCAGTACTTC.

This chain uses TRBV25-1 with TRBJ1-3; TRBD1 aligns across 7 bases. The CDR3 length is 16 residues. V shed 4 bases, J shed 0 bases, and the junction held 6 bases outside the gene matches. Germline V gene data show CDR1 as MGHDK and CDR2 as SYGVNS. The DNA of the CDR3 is TGTGCCAGCAGTGGAAGACAGGGAAGCTCTGGAAACACCATATATTTT. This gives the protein CASSGRQGSSGNTIYF.

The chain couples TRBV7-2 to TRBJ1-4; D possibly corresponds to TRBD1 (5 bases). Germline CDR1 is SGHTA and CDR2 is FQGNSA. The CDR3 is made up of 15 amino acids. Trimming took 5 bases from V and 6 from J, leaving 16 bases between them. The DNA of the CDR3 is TGTGCCAGCAGCATATCAGGGAGGCGGGATGAAAAACTGTTTTTT. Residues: CASSISGRRDEKLFF.

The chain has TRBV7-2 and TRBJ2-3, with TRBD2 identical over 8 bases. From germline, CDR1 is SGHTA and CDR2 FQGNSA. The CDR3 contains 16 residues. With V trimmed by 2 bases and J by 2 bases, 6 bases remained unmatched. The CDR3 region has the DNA TGTGCCAGCAGCTTACAGGGCGGGGGGTACACAGATACGCAGTATTTT. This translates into CASSLQGGGYTDTQYF.